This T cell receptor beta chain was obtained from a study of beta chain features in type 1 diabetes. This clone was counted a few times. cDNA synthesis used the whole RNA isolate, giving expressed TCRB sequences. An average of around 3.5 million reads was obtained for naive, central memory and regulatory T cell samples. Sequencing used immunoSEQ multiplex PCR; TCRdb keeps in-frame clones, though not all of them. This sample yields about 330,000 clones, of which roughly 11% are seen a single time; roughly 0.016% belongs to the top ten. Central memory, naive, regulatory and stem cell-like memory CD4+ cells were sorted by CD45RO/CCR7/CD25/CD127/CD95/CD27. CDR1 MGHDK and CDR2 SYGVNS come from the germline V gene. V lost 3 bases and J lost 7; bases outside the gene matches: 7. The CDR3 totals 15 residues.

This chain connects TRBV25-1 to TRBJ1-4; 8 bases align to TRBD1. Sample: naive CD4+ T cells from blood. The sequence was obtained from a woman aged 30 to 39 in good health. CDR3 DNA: TGTGCCAGCAGTGAGCAGGGGGCTGGGGGTGAAAAACTGTTTTTT. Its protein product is CASSEQGAGGEKLFF.